Listed below are T cell receptor beta chains from one sample, sequenced in a study of blood T cell repertoires in COVID-19. Profiled with immunoSEQ multiplex PCR; TCRdb holds only in-frame clones, not every one. The sample shows 200,000 to 250,000 clones, around 85% of them seen only once. Sequencing was carried out using peripheral blood. All receptors derive from a woman aged 70-85 years with COVID-19, enrolled during active disease. CDR3s include the opening cysteine and the closing phenylalanine or tryptophan. D genes are given only for firm matches. Not every row has a clone size; where given, it reads once, few, many or a size class.

J gene | D gene | clone size | V gene | CDR3 length | CDR3 protein | CDR3 DNA
TRBJ2-4 | TRBD2 | . | TRBV3-1/TRBV3-2 | 18 | CASSPIIERERTKNIQYF | TGTGCCAGCAGCCCAATAATAGAGCGGGAGAGGACCAAAAACATTCAGTACTTC
TRBJ1-3 | . | . | TRBV6-5 | 13 | CASSRRSGNTIYF | TGTGCCAGCAGCCGAAGGAGCGGAAACACCATATATTTT
TRBJ2-1 | TRBD2 | . | TRBV4-3 | 13 | CASSLAVAGVQFF | TGCGCCAGCAGCCTGGCAGTCGCGGGAGTGCAGTTCTTC
TRBJ2-1 | . | . | TRBV27 | 12 | CATLSPGNEQFF | TGTGCCACCCTAAGCCCGGGTAATGAGCAGTTCTTC
TRBJ2-2 | TRBD2 | once | TRBV5-1 | 15 | CASSSTSGITGELFF | TGCGCCAGCAGCTCGACTAGCGGGATAACCGGGGAGCTGTTTTTT
TRBJ1-4 | . | . | TRBV6-2/TRBV6-3 | 17 | CASSRTQGPTTNEKLFF | TGTGCCAGCAGCCGAACGCAGGGGCCCACAACTAATGAAAAACTGTTTTTT
TRBJ1-4 | . | many | TRBV21-1 | 16 | CASSNHPGQGNEKLFF | TGTGCCAGCAGCAATCACCCGGGACAGGGTAATGAAAAACTGTTTTTT
TRBJ2-1 | TRBD2 | . | TRBV27 | 20 | CASSRRLAGGPVYPYNEQFF | TGTGCCAGCAGTCGAAGACTAGCGGGGGGGCCCGTGTATCCCTACAATGAGCAGTTCTTC
TRBJ2-5 | TRBD1 | . | TRBV5-6 | 18 | CASSLAYKEKGAKETQYF | TGTGCCAGCAGCTTGGCTTATAAGGAAAAGGGGGCCAAAGAGACCCAGTACTTC
TRBJ2-2 | TRBD1 | . | TRBV4-1 | 17 | CASSQGQGTGGTGELFF | TGCGCCAGCAGCCAAGGGCAAGGGACAGGGGGCACCGGGGAGCTGTTTTTT
TRBJ2-5 | . | . | TRBV7-2 | 19 | CASSSFPALLAEIQETQYF | TGTGCCAGCAGCTCTTTTCCCGCCCTCTTAGCGGAAATCCAAGAGACCCAGTACTTC
TRBJ2-2 | . | . | TRBV18 | 17 | CASSPGSGMRNTGELFF | TGTGCCAGCTCACCAGGATCAGGGATGAGGAACACCGGGGAGCTGTTTTTT
TRBJ2-7 | . | . | TRBV11-3 | 15 | CASSSRQVSDYEQYF | TGTGCCAGCAGCTCCCGACAGGTATCTGACTACGAGCAGTACTTC
TRBJ1-6 | . | . | TRBV5-4 | 16 | CASSLGPSSYNSPLHF | TGTGCCAGCAGCTTGGGCCCCAGCTCCTATAATTCACCCCTCCACTTT
TRBJ2-3 | TRBD2 | . | TRBV18 | 17 | CASSPRTSGGHTDTQYF | TGTGCCAGCTCACCACGGACTAGCGGGGGGCACACAGATACGCAGTATTTT
TRBJ1-4 | . | . | TRBV7-2 | 14 | CASSLGGINEKLFF | TGTGCCAGCAGCTTAGGCGGGATTAATGAAAAACTGTTTTTT
TRBJ2-1 | TRBD1 | few | TRBV5-6 | 16 | CASRRAGTGGLDEQFF | TGTGCCAGCCGACGGGCGGGGACAGGGGGCTTGGATGAGCAGTTCTTC
TRBJ2-3 | . | . | TRBV7-9 | 15 | CASSLRGGSTDTQYF | TGTGCCAGCAGCTTAAGGGGGGGGAGCACAGATACGCAGTATTTT
TRBJ1-2 | . | few | TRBV12-3/TRBV12-4 | 13 | CASSGDPGYVYTF | TGTGCCAGCAGTGGAGACCCAGGGTACGTCTACACCTTC
TRBJ2-2 | . | . | TRBV25-1 | 14 | CASTGGANTGELFF | TGTGCCAGCACCGGAGGGGCGAACACCGGGGAGCTGTTTTTT
TRBJ2-7 | TRBD1 | . | TRBV5-5 | 16 | CASSLDRTGISYEQYF | TGTGCCAGCAGCTTGGATAGGACAGGGATATCCTACGAGCAGTACTTC
TRBJ1-2 | TRBD1 | once | TRBV7-2 | 15 | CASSSHDRGNYGYTF | TGTGCCAGCAGCTCACATGACAGGGGGAACTATGGCTACACCTTC
TRBJ1-3 | . | . | TRBV27 | 13 | CASRSSSGNTIYF | TGTGCCAGCAGGTCTTCCTCTGGAAACACCATATATTTT
TRBJ1-5 | TRBD1 | . | TRBV7-9 | 15 | CASSSSGQANQPQHF | TGTGCCAGCAGCTCTTCGGGACAGGCCAATCAGCCCCAGCATTTT
TRBJ2-5 | . | . | TRBV5-6 | 16 | CASSLGNRGHRETQYF | TGTGCCAGCAGCTTGGGGAATCGCGGGCATAGGGAGACCCAGTACTTC
TRBJ1-1 | . | . | TRBV7-3 | 14 | CASSLAAGGTEAFF | TGTGCCAGCAGCTTAGCAGCGGGAGGAACAGAAGCTTTCTTT
TRBJ2-7 | . | . | TRBV30 | 12 | CAWGAGGYEQYF | TGTGCCTGGGGGGCAGGCGGCTACGAGCAGTACTTC
TRBJ2-3 | TRBD2 | . | TRBV7-2 | 17 | CASSWISSGGVRDTQYF | TGTGCCAGCAGCTGGATTTCTAGCGGGGGGGTTAGGGATACGCAGTATTTT
TRBJ2-7 | . | . | TRBV7-9 | 14 | CASSLGGGAHEQYF | TGTGCCAGCAGCTTAGGTGGGGGGGCCCACGAGCAGTACTTC
TRBJ1-3 | . | . | TRBV7-2 | 16 | CASSLGSSASGNTIYF | TGTGCCAGCAGCTTAGGCAGCAGCGCCTCTGGAAACACCATATATTTT
TRBJ2-1 | TRBD2 | . | TRBV24-1 | 16 | CATSTPELAGNNEQFF | TGTGCCACCAGTACGCCGGAATTAGCGGGGAACAATGAGCAGTTCTTC
TRBJ2-1 | TRBD2 | . | TRBV10-2 | 14 | CASSESGSRIEQFF | TGCGCCAGCAGTGAAAGCGGGAGTCGGATTGAGCAGTTCTTC
TRBJ2-1 | . | . | TRBV30 | 13 | CACPSRSYNEQFF | TGTGCCTGCCCGAGCCGCTCCTACAATGAGCAGTTCTTC
TRBJ2-5 | . | . | TRBV28 | 13 | CASTTGGLQTQYF | TGTGCCAGCACGACCGGGGGTTTGCAGACCCAGTACTTC
TRBJ1-4 | . | . | TRBV4-1 | 16 | CASSRGGTTTNEKLFF | TGCGCCAGCAGCCGCGGGGGTACCACAACTAATGAAAAACTGTTTTTT
TRBJ2-1 | TRBD2 | . | TRBV20-1 | 17 | CSASPGSGLAGYNEQFF | TGCAGTGCTAGTCCGGGATCGGGGCTAGCGGGATACAATGAGCAGTTCTTC
TRBJ2-2 | TRBD1 | . | TRBV19 | 16 | CASSINGQGLTGELFF | TGTGCCAGTAGTATAAACGGACAGGGGTTAACCGGGGAGCTGTTTTTT
TRBJ2-5 | TRBD2 | . | TRBV20-1 | 15 | CSASSGGAFGETQYF | TGCAGTGCTAGTAGCGGGGGGGCCTTCGGAGAGACCCAGTACTTC
TRBJ1-2 | TRBD1 | . | TRBV10-3 | 14 | CATRPEQGANGYTF | TGTGCCACCCGCCCAGAGCAGGGGGCTAATGGCTACACCTTC
TRBJ1-1 | . | . | TRBV12-5 | 13 | CASGLWQNTEAFF | TGTGCTAGTGGTTTGTGGCAGAACACTGAAGCTTTCTTT